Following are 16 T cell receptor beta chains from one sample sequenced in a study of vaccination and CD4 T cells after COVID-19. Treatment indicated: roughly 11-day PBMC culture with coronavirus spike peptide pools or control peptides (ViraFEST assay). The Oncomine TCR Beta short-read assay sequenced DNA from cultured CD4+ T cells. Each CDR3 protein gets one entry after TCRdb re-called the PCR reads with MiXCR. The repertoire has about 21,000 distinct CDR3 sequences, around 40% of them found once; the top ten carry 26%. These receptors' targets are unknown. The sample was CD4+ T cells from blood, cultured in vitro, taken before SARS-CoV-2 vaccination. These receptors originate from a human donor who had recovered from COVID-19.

The CDR3, as DNA: TGCGCCAGCAGCCCACTAGCGGGGCGCACAGATACGCAGTATTTT. It encodes CASSPLAGRTDTQYF. This chain joins TRBV10-1 and TRBJ2-3; 10 bases are shared with TRBD2. Germline CDR1 reads WNHNN; CDR2 reads SYGVQD (reference sequence). The V segment lost 6 bases and the J segment 1 base; nucleotides outside the gene matches: 4. The CDR3 contains 15 residues.

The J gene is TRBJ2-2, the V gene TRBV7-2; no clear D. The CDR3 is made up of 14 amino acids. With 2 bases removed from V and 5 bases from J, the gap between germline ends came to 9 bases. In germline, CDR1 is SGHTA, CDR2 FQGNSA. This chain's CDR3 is CASSLPGRTGELFF. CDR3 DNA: TGTGCCAGCAGCTTACCCGGCAGAACCGGGGAGCTGTTTTTT.

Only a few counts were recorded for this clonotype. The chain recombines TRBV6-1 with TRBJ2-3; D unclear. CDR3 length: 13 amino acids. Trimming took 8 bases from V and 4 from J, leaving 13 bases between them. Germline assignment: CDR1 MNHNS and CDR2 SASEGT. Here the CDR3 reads CASEIAIADTQYF. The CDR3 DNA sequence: TGTGCCAGCGAGATAGCCATAGCAGATACGCAGTATTTT.

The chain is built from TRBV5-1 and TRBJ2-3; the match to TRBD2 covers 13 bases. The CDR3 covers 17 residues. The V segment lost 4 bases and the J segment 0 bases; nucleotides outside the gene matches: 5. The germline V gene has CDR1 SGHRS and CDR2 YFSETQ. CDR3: CASSRTGLAGSTDTQYF. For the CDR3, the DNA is TGCGCCAGCAGCCGAACGGGACTAGCGGGAAGCACAGATACGCAGTATTTT.

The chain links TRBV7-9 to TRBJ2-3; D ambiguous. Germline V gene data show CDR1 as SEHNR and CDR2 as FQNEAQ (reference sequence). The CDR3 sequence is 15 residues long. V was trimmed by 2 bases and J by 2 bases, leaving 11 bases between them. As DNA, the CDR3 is TGTGCCAGCAGCTTAAGAGGCCTGAACACAGATACGCAGTATTTT. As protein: CASSLRGLNTDTQYF.

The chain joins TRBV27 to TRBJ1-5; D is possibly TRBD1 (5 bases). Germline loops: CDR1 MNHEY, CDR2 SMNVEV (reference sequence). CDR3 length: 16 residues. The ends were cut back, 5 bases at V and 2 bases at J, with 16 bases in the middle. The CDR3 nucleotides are TGTGCCAGCAGTGTAGGGGCAGGATTGGGCAATCAGCCCCAGCATTTT. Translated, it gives CASSVGAGLGNQPQHF.

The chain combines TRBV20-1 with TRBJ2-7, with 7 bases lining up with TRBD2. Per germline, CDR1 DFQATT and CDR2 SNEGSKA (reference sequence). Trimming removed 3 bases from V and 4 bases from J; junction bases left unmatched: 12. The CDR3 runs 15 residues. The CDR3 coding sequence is TGCAGTGCTAGTGACAATAGGACTAGTTGGTACGAGCAGTACTTC. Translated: CSASDNRTSWYEQYF.

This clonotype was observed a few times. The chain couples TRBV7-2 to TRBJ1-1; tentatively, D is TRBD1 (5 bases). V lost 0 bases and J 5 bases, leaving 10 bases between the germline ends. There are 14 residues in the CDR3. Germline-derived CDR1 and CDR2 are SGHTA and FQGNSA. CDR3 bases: TGTGCCAGCAGCTTAGCGCAGGGAGGGACTGAAGCTTTCTTT. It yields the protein CASSLAQGGTEAFF.

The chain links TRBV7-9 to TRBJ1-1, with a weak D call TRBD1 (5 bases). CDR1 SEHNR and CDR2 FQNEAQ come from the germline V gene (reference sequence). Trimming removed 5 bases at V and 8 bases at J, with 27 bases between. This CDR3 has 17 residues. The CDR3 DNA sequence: TGTGCCAGCAGCCCAATTCGGGGGACGGAGAAAGCTCTAGAAGCTTTCTTT. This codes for CASSPIRGTEKALEAFF.

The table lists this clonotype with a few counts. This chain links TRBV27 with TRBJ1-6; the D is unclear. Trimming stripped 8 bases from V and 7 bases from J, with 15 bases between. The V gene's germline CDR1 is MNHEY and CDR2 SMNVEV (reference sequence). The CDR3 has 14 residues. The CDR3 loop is CASARKSANSPLHF. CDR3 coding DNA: TGTGCCAGCGCACGAAAATCAGCAAATTCACCCCTCCACTTT.

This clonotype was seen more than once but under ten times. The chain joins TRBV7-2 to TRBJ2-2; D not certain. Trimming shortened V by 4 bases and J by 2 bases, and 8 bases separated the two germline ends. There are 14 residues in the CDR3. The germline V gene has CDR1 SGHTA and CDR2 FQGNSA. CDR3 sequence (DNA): TGTGCCAGCAGCTCCAGACCCAACACCGGGGAGCTGTTTTTT. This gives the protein CASSSRPNTGELFF.

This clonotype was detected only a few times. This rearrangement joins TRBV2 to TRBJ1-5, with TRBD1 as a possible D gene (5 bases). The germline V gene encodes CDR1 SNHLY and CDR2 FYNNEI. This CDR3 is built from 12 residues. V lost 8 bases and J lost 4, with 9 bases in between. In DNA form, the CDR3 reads TGTGCCAGCGCAGGGATGAATCAGCCCCAGCATTTT. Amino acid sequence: CASAGMNQPQHF.

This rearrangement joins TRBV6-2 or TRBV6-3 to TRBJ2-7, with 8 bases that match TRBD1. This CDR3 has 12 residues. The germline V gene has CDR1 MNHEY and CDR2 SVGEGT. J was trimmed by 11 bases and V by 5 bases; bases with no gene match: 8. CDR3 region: CASSPRQGREYF. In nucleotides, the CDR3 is TGTGCCAGCAGTCCTAGACAGGGGAGAGAGTACTTC.

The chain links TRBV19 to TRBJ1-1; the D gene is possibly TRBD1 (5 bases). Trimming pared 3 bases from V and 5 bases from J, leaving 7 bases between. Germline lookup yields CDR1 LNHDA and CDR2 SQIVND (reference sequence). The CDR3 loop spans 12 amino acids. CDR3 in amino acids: CASSIQGTEAFF. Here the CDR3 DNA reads TGTGCCAGTAGTATCCAGGGAACTGAAGCTTTCTTT.

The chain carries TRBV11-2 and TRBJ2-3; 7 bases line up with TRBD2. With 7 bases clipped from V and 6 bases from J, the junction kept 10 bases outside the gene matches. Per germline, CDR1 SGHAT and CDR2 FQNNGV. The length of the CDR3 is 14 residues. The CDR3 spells CASNWGDYSDTQYF. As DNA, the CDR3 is TGTGCCAGCAACTGGGGGGACTACTCGGATACGCAGTATTTT.

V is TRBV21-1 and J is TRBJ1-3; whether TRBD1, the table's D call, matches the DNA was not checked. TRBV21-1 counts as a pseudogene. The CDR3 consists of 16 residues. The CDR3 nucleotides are TGTGCCAGCAGCATCAAGGGGGCTCCAAGTGGAAACACCATATATTTT. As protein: CASSIKGAPSGNTIYF.